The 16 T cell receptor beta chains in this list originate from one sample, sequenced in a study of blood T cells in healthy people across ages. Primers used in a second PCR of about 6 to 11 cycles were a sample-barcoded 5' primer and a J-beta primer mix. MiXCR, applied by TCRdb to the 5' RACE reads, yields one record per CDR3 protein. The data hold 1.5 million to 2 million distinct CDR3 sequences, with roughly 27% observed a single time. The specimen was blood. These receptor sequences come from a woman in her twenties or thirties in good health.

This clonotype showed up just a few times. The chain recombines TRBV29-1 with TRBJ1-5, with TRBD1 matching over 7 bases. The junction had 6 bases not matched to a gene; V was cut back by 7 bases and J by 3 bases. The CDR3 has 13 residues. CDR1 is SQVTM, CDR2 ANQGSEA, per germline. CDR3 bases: TGCAGCGCTGGGGACAGCCCCAATCAGCCCCAGCATTTT. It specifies CSAGDSPNQPQHF.

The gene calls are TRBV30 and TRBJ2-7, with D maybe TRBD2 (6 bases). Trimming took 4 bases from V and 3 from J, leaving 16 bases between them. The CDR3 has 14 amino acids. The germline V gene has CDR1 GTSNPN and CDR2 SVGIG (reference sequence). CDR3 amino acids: CAWTPVVGGYEQYF. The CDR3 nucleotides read TGTGCCTGGACCCCGGTGGTCGGGGGCTACGAGCAGTACTTC.

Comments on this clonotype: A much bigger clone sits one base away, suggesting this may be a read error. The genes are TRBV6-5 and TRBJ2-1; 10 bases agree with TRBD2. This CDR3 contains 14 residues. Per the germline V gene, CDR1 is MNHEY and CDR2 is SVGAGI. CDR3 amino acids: CASIGSSGSNEQVF. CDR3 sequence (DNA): TGTGCCAGCATAGGGTCTAGCGGGAGCAATGAGCAGGTCTTC.

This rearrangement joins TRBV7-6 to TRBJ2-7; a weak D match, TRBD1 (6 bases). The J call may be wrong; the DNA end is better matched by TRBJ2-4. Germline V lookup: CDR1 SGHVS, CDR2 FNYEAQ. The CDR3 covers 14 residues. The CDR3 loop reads CASRQDLAKNIQYF. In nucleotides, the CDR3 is TGTGCCAGCCGACAGGACTTGGCCAAAAACATTCAGTACTTC.

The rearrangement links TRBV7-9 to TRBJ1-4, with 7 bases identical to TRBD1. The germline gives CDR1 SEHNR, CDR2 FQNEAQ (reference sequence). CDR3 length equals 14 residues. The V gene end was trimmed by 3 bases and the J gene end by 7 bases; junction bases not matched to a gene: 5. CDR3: CASSFQGESEKLFF. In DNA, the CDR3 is TGTGCCAGCAGCTTCCAGGGGGAGAGTGAAAAACTGTTTTTT.

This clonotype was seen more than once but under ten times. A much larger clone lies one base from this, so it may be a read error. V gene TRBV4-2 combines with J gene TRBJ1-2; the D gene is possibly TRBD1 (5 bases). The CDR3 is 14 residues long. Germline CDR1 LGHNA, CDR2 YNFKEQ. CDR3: CARSQEGGEYGYTF. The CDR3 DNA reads TGTGCCAGAAGCCAAGAGGGAGGGGAGTATGGCTACACCTTC.

The CDR3 DNA reads TGTGCCAGCAGCTCCTGGGGGGGGGCGAGCTATGGCTACACCTTC. Protein: CASSSWGGASYGYTF. The chain recombines TRBV7-2 with TRBJ1-2, with D possibly TRBD1 on 6 matching bases. The CDR3 has 15 amino acids. Germline lookup yields CDR1 SGHTA and CDR2 FQGNSA. V lost 4 bases and J 4 bases, leaving 16 bases between the germline ends.

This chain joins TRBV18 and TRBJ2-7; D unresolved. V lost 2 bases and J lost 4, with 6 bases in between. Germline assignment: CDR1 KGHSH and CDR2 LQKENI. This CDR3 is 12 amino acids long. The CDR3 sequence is CASSPTVYEQYF. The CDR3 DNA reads TGTGCCAGCTCACCAACTGTTTACGAGCAGTACTTC. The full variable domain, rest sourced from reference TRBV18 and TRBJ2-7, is NAGVMQNPRHLVRRRGQEARLRCSPMKGHSHVYWYRQLPEEGLKFMVYLQKENIIDESGMPKERFSAEFPKEGPSILRIQQVVRGDSAAYFCASSPTVYEQYFGPGTRLTVT.

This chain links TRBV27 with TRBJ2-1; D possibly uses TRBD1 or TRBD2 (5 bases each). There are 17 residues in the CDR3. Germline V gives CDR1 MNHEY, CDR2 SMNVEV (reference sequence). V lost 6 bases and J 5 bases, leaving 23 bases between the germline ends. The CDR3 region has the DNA TGTGCCAGCAGCAAATTCCTTGCGACAGTGAGGGACAATGAGCAGTTCTTC. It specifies CASSKFLATVRDNEQFF.

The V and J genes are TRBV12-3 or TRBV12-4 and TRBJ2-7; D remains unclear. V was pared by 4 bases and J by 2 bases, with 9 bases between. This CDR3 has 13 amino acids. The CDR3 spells CASSSLEAYEQYF. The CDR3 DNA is TGTGCCAGCAGTTCCCTAGAAGCCTACGAGCAGTACTTC.

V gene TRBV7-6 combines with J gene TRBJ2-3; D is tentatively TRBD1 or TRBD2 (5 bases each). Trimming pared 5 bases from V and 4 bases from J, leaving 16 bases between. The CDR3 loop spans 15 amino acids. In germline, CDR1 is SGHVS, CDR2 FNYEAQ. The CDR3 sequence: CASSHLRGVADTQYF. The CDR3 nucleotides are TGTGCCAGCAGCCATCTGCGAGGGGTTGCAGATACGCAGTATTTT.

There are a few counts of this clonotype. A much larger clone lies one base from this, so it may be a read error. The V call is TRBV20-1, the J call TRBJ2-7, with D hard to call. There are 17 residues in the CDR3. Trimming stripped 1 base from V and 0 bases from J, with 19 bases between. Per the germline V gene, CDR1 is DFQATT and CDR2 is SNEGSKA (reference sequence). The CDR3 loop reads CSARGAFKESVSYEQYF. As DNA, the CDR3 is TGCAGTGCTAGAGGGGCGTTTAAGGAATCGGTCTCCTACGAGCAGTACTTC.

CDR3 loop: CASSEPTGGLNTGELFF. DNA for the CDR3: TGCGCCAGCAGTGAGCCGACAGGGGGCTTGAACACCGGGGAGCTGTTTTTT. The chain uses TRBV10-1 and TRBJ2-2, with 10 bases lining up with TRBD1. Germline-derived CDR1 and CDR2 are WNHNN and SYGVQD (reference sequence). The CDR3 loop spans 17 amino acids. With 2 bases clipped from V and 1 base from J, the junction kept 4 bases outside the gene matches.

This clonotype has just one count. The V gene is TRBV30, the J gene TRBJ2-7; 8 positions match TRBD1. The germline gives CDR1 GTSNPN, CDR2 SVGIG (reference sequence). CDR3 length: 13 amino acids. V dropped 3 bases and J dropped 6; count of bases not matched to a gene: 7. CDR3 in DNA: TGTGCCTGGAGCTCCCAGGGGGCAAGCGAGCAGTACTTC. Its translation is CAWSSQGASEQYF.

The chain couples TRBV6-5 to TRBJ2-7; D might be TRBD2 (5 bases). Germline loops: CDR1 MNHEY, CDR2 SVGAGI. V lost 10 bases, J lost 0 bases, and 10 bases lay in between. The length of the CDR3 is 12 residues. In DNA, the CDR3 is TGTGCCACTCAGCGGAGCTCCTACGAGCAGTACTTC. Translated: CATQRSSYEQYF.

CDR3 DNA sequence: TGCGCCAGCAGCTCGGGGTCCGGGGAGCTGTTTTTT. Protein product: CASSSGSGELFF. J is TRBJ2-2 and V is TRBV5-1; D possibly corresponds to TRBD2 (5 bases). The CDR3 sequence is 12 residues long. Germline assignment: CDR1 SGHRS and CDR2 YFSETQ. V lost 3 bases to trimming and J lost 6 bases, with 6 bases between them.